This note documents a single T cell receptor beta chain sequence. The antigen remains undetermined. The data belong to a study of glioma-infiltrating T cells after dendritic cell vaccination. Across the whole study: Dendritic cell vaccine was injected intradermally three times, biweekly.

General study findings and limits: Only a small number of patients had complete blood and tumor samples.

This CDR3 spans 11 amino acids. V shed 0 bases and J shed 5 bases, with 5 bases lying between them. Germline CDR1 reads GTSNPN; CDR2 reads SVGIG (reference sequence). Clones were read by immunoSEQ multiplex PCR, and TCRdb kept only the in-frame ones, dropping some. The repertoire holds roughly 100,000 clones, with roughly 76% as singletons. This TCR was sampled from a human donor with glioblastoma. The rearrangement uses TRBV30 and TRBJ2-7; unclear D gene. The sample consisted of blood, taken before dendritic cell vaccination. The CDR3 nucleotides read TGTGCCTGGAGTGTACTACACGAGCAGTACTTC. As protein: CAWSVLHEQYF. The full variable domain, completed using reference TRBV30 and TRBJ2-7, is SQTIHQWPATLVQPVGSPLSLECTVEGTSNPNLYWYRQAAGRGLQLLFYSVGIGQISSEVPQNLSASRPQDRQFILSSKKLLLSDSGFYLCAWSVLHEQYFGPGTRLTVT.